Below, 32 T cell receptor beta chains from the same sample are listed, as sequenced in a study of control samples from healthy donors and cancer patients (dated by TCRdb to the early 2020s). Libraries were constructed by the immunoSEQ multiplex PCR assay. This immuneACCESS table, as held by TCRdb, lists in-frame sequences with V and J called but not all clones. Of the missing ones, under half trace to an unresolved V gene in checked studies; the others have no known cause. Recorded for this sample are tens of thousands of clones; around 90% of them occurred a single time. The top ten clones comprise roughly a tenth of the sample. The sequenced material came from PBMCs. The receptors originated from a woman between 45 and 60 years old with colorectal cancer.

V gene TRBV3-1 (or the pseudogene TRBV3-2) combines with J gene TRBJ1-2, with 9 bases aligning to TRBD1. V was clipped by 4 bases and J by 3 bases; unmatched bases: 6. The CDR3 totals 15 residues. Germline V CDR1 and CDR2: LGHDT, YNNKEL (reference sequence). This CDR3 is CASSLGGTGHYGYTF. In DNA form, the CDR3 reads TGTGCCAGCAGCCTCGGAGGGACAGGGCACTATGGCTACACCTTC.

This rearrangement joins TRBV20-1 to TRBJ1-5; D uncertain. CDR3 length: 14 amino acids. CDR1 and CDR2 from the germline V gene are DFQATT and SNEGSKA (reference sequence). Deletions cut 3 bases from V and 3 bases from J, with 12 bases between. The CDR3 nucleotides are TGCAGTGCTAGTTCTAGGAGAAACAATCAGCCCCAGCATTTT. Protein: CSASSRRNNQPQHF.

The chain employs TRBV7-3 and TRBJ1-6, with D unclear. The CDR3 is 13 amino acids. V was cut by 2 bases and J by 11 bases, with 10 bases left in between. The germline V gene encodes CDR1 SGHTA and CDR2 FQGTGA. The CDR3 DNA sequence: TGTGCCAGCAGCTTAGGGGTTTTGGCACCCCTCCACTTT. Its translation: CASSLGVLAPLHF.

The chain links TRBV28 to TRBJ1-1; D gene ambiguous. With 6 bases removed from V and 8 bases from J, the gap between germline ends came to 13 bases. The CDR3 is 12 residues long. Looked up from germline, CDR1 is MDHEN and CDR2 is SYDVKM. The CDR3 loop is CASSPPGGEAFF. The CDR3 coding sequence is TGTGCCAGCAGCCCGCCGGGAGGAGAAGCTTTCTTT. The variable domain in full, completed from reference TRBV28 and TRBJ1-1, reads DVKVTQSSRYLVKRTGEKVFLECVQDMDHENMFWYRQDPGLGLRLIYFSYDVKMKEKGDIPEGYSVSREKKERFSLILESASTNQTSMYLCASSPPGGEAFFGQGTRLTVV.

J is TRBJ2-3 and V is TRBV24-1; D is perhaps TRBD2 (7 bases). From germline, CDR1 is KGHDR and CDR2 SFDVKD. The V end lost 0 bases, the J end lost 0 bases, and 12 bases lay between the germline ends. The CDR3 sequence is 17 residues long. CDR3: CATSDLRGGGSTDTQYF. CDR3 DNA: TGTGCCACCAGTGATTTGCGGGGAGGGGGTAGCACAGATACGCAGTATTTT.

As DNA, the CDR3 is TGTGCCAGCAGTCGCCGGACAGGGACGCAAGAGACCCAGTACTTC. It codes for CASSRRTGTQETQYF. The chain couples TRBV28 to TRBJ2-5, with 8 bases matching TRBD1. The J segment lost 2 bases and the V segment lost 5 bases, leaving 7 bases of the junction unmatched. Germline CDR1 and CDR2: MDHEN and SYDVKM. The CDR3 runs 15 residues.

J is TRBJ1-4 and V is TRBV7-8; maybe TRBD1 (5 bases). Germline CDR1 SGHVS, CDR2 FQNEAQ. The CDR3 runs 15 residues. V gave up 3 bases and J gave up 8 bases, with 16 bases separating them. In DNA form, the CDR3 reads TGTGCCAGCAGCTTTTCGGGGCAGGGCAGGGAAAAACTGTTTTTT. This encodes CASSFSGQGREKLFF. The variable domain in full, with the rest retrieved from reference TRBV7-8 and TRBJ1-4, is GAGVSQSPRYKVAKRGQDVALRCDPISGHVSLFWYQQALGQGPEFLTYFQNEAQLDKSGLPSDRFFAERPEGSVSTLKIQRTQQEDSAVYLCASSFSGQGREKLFFGSGTQLSVL.

The V gene is TRBV18, the J gene TRBJ1-1, with a tentative D call TRBD1 (5 bases). Germline values: CDR1 KGHSH, CDR2 LQKENI. The CDR3 extends over 16 amino acids. V was trimmed by 6 bases and J by 1 base, leaving 18 bases between them. Here the CDR3 DNA reads TGTGCCAGCTCCGTTCTCGGAGGGGCGTGGAACACTGAAGCTTTCTTT. It encodes CASSVLGGAWNTEAFF.

This rearrangement joins TRBV7-2 to TRBJ1-4; maybe TRBD1 (5 bases). This CDR3 has 15 residues. Trimming cost V 1 base and J 8 bases, with 14 bases left between them. CDR1 and CDR2 (germline): SGHTA, FQGNSA. CDR3 residues: CASSLDQAGREKLFF. The DNA of the CDR3 is TGTGCCAGCAGCTTAGATCAGGCAGGGAGAGAAAAACTGTTTTTT. The variable domain in full, completed from reference TRBV7-2 and TRBJ1-4, reads GAGVSQSPSNKVTEKGKDVELRCDPISGHTALYWYRQSLGQGLEFLIYFQGNSAPDKSGLPSDRFSAERTGGSVSTLTIQRTQQEDSAVYLCASSLDQAGREKLFFGSGTQLSVL.

The chain is built from TRBV7-2 and TRBJ2-3; 7 bases align to TRBD2. The length of the CDR3 is 16 residues. Germline-derived CDR1 and CDR2 are SGHTA and FQGNSA. The V segment lost 1 base and the J segment 0 bases; nucleotides outside the gene matches: 4. The CDR3 sequence is CASSLVTSVSTDTQYF. The CDR3 nucleotides read TGTGCCAGCAGCTTAGTCACTAGCGTCAGCACAGATACGCAGTATTTT.

This chain links TRBV3-1 (or the pseudogene TRBV3-2) with TRBJ2-2, with D unresolved. The length of the CDR3 is 13 residues. Germline-derived CDR1 and CDR2 are LGHDT and YNNKEL (reference sequence). The V end lost 0 bases, the J end lost 1 base, and 0 bases lay between the germline ends. In DNA form, the CDR3 reads TGTGCCAGCAGCCAAGAGAACACCGGGGAGCTGTTTTTT. Encoded protein: CASSQENTGELFF.

The genes are TRBV15 and TRBJ1-5; D is unclear. The CDR3 consists of 15 residues. Trimming pared 3 bases from V and 3 bases from J, leaving 12 bases between. Germline loops: CDR1 LNHNV, CDR2 YYDKDF (reference sequence). Here the CDR3 reads CATSRSPDPNQPQHF. CDR3 DNA: TGTGCCACCAGCAGGAGCCCAGATCCCAATCAGCCCCAGCATTTT.

This chain links TRBV2 with TRBJ1-5; D unclear. Germline V gene lookup returns CDR1 SNHLY and CDR2 FYNNEI. The CDR3 spans 14 residues. Trimming pared 0 bases from V and 0 bases from J, leaving 3 bases between. CDR3 nucleotides: TGTGCCAGCAGTGAAGCTTATAGCAATCAGCCCCAGCATTTT. Protein sequence: CASSEAYSNQPQHF.

The chain uses TRBV30 and TRBJ1-6; D possibly corresponds to TRBD1 (5 bases). The CDR3 length is 14 residues. The germline CDR1 and CDR2 sequences are GTSNPN and SVGIG (reference sequence). V dropped 0 bases and J dropped 8 bases, with 11 bases sitting between them. CDR3 residues: CAWSVLQGDSPLHF. In DNA form, the CDR3 reads TGTGCCTGGAGTGTACTCCAGGGCGATTCACCCCTCCACTTT. The variable domain in full, completed from reference TRBV30 and TRBJ1-6, reads SQTIHQWPATLVQPVGSPLSLECTVEGTSNPNLYWYRQAAGRGLQLLFYSVGIGQISSEVPQNLSASRPQDRQFILSSKKLLLSDSGFYLCAWSVLQGDSPLHFGNGTRLTVT.

The table lists this clone with a few counts. V is TRBV27 and J is TRBJ1-1; D is possibly TRBD1 (6 bases). V gave up 6 bases and J gave up 0 bases, with 14 bases separating them. This CDR3 has 15 amino acids. Per germline, CDR1 MNHEY and CDR2 SMNVEV (reference sequence). CDR3 loop: CASRNTGPMNTEAFF. The DNA of the CDR3 is TGTGCCAGCAGGAATACAGGGCCCATGAACACTGAAGCTTTCTTT.

The chain carries TRBV7-3 and TRBJ1-2; D remains ambiguous. The CDR3 covers 18 residues. Per germline, CDR1 SGHTA and CDR2 FQGTGA. Trimming took 4 bases from V and 4 from J, leaving 25 bases between them. DNA for the CDR3: TGTGCCAGCAGCTCCCCAGCGAGCCCTGACTCCCCGGGCTATGGCTACACCTTC. Amino acids: CASSSPASPDSPGYGYTF.

The chain links TRBV7-2 to TRBJ1-6, with 7 bases identical to TRBD1. This CDR3 spans 15 amino acids. With V trimmed by 8 bases and J by 6 bases, 10 bases remained unmatched. Germline V gives CDR1 SGHTA, CDR2 FQGNSA. The CDR3 DNA reads TGTGCCAGCCGTCCGGGACAGCGATTTAATTCACCCCTCCACTTT. It encodes CASRPGQRFNSPLHF. Full variable domain (missing parts from reference TRBV7-2 and TRBJ1-6): GAGVSQSPSNKVTEKGKDVELRCDPISGHTALYWYRQSLGQGLEFLIYFQGNSAPDKSGLPSDRFSAERTGGSVSTLTIQRTQQEDSAVYLCASRPGQRFNSPLHFGNGTRLTVT.

The V and J genes are TRBV18 and TRBJ1-1; D is uncertain. This CDR3 contains 15 residues. V dropped 1 base and J dropped 4 bases, with 13 bases sitting between them. Looked up from germline, CDR1 is KGHSH and CDR2 is LQKENI. The CDR3 DNA reads as TGTGCCAGCTCACCACGGTCCGACATAGGCACTGAAGCTTTCTTT. It specifies CASSPRSDIGTEAFF. Based on the CDR3 plus reference TRBV18 and TRBJ1-1, the full variable domain is NAGVMQNPRHLVRRRGQEARLRCSPMKGHSHVYWYRQLPEEGLKFMVYLQKENIIDESGMPKERFSAEFPKEGPSILRIQQVVRGDSAAYFCASSPRSDIGTEAFFGQGTRLTVV.

This clone was found once. The V call is TRBV20-1, the J call TRBJ1-2; D is possibly TRBD1 (6 bases). This CDR3 region has 13 residues. CDR1 DFQATT and CDR2 SNEGSKA come from the germline V gene (reference sequence). Trimming stripped 3 bases from V and 4 bases from J, with 12 bases between. The CDR3 nucleotides read TGCAGTGCTAGTGTATCAGGGGTCTATGGCTACACCTTC. Protein product: CSASVSGVYGYTF.

This chain uses TRBV6-6 with TRBJ1-1, with TRBD1 as a possible D gene (6 bases). This CDR3 has 13 residues. The germline V gene has CDR1 MNHNY and CDR2 SVGAGI (reference sequence). V dropped 0 bases and J dropped 8 bases, with 10 bases sitting between them. CDR3 coding DNA: TGTGCCAGCAGTTACTCGGACAGCTCAGAAGCTTTCTTT. Protein: CASSYSDSSEAFF.

This rearrangement joins TRBV5-5 to TRBJ1-6; D gene ambiguous. V was clipped by 4 bases and J by 14 bases, with 19 bases between them. This CDR3 has 14 amino acids. Germline V CDR1 and CDR2: SGHKS, YYEKEE (reference sequence). CDR3 loop: CASSGIHGSLTLHF. CDR3 nucleotide sequence: TGTGCCAGCAGCGGGATTCACGGGAGTTTAACCCTCCACTTT.

CDR3 DNA sequence: TGTGCCAGCAGCAACCGGGACAGTACCTCTGGGGCCAACGTCCTGACTTTC. Protein product: CASSNRDSTSGANVLTF. The chain recombines TRBV21-1 with TRBJ2-6; the DNA was not compared with TRBD1, the D call given in the table. TRBV21-1 is a pseudogene segment. CDR3 size: 17 residues.

The chain employs TRBV19 and TRBJ2-5; possible D gene TRBD1, 6 bases. The V and J ends lost 5 bases and 5 bases respectively, with 18 bases between them. The CDR3 runs to 15 residues. From germline, CDR1 is LNHDA and CDR2 SQIVND (reference sequence). The DNA for the CDR3 is TGTGCCAGTAGTGATCGAGGTTCCCAGGGGGAGACCCAGTACTTC. This codes for CASSDRGSQGETQYF. Based on the CDR3 plus reference TRBV19 and TRBJ2-5, the full variable domain is DGGITQSPKYLFRKEGQNVTLSCEQNLNHDAMYWYRQDPGQGLRLIYYSQIVNDFQKGDIAEGYSVSREKKESFPLTVTSAQKNPTAFYLCASSDRGSQGETQYFGPGTRLLVL.

In this sample, this clone turned up once. The chain uses TRBV23-1 and TRBJ1-2; 8 positions agree with TRBD1. TRBV23-1 is flagged as an ORF with uncertain function. V was pared by 8 bases and J by 7 bases, with 9 bases of the junction left unmatched. The CDR3 loop spans 13 amino acids. CDR3 amino acids: CASPRTGFFGYTF. The CDR3 DNA follows: TGCGCCAGCCCGAGGACAGGGTTCTTTGGCTACACCTTC.

The rearrangement links TRBV24-1 to TRBJ2-5, with D hard to call. Germline CDR1 reads KGHDR; CDR2 reads SFDVKD. Trimming took 3 bases from V and 0 from J, leaving 10 bases between them. The CDR3 runs 15 residues. This chain's CDR3 is CATSDTQEYQETQYF. The CDR3 DNA reads TGTGCCACCAGTGATACCCAGGAGTACCAAGAGACCCAGTACTTC.

The chain carries TRBV6-1 and TRBJ1-2; possible D gene TRBD1, 6 bases. This CDR3 is built from 17 residues. In germline, CDR1 is MNHNS, CDR2 SASEGT. The V end lost 2 bases, the J end lost 4 bases, and 20 bases lay between the germline ends. CDR3 sequence: CASSETPWGAFGYGYTF. The CDR3 DNA follows: TGTGCCAGCAGTGAAACCCCATGGGGGGCCTTCGGCTATGGCTACACCTTC.

V and J are TRBV6-5 and TRBJ1-6, with 7 bases that match TRBD1. V dropped 6 bases and J dropped 9; count of bases not matched to a gene: 5. The CDR3 has 13 amino acids. Germline CDR1 is MNHEY and CDR2 is SVGAGI. CDR3 loop: CASSHGTASPLHF. The CDR3, as DNA: TGTGCCAGCAGCCACGGGACAGCTTCACCCCTCCACTTT.

This clone was seen once. The chain recombines TRBV5-8 with TRBJ1-6; D gene unclear. Germline CDR1 and CDR2: SGHTS and YDEGEE. Trimming removed 0 bases from V and 10 bases from J, with 8 bases in between. This CDR3 contains 13 residues. Here the CDR3 DNA reads TGTGCCAGCAGCTTGGAAAGAGGCTCACCCCTCCACTTT. Translating it yields CASSLERGSPLHF.

The V and J genes are TRBV27 and TRBJ2-7; the D gene is possibly TRBD2 (6 bases). The CDR3 has 14 amino acids. Germline assignment: CDR1 MNHEY and CDR2 SMNVEV (reference sequence). The V gene lost 5 bases and the J gene lost 5 bases, with 16 bases spanning the gap. The CDR3 sequence: CASSPRPGAHEQYV. The DNA for the CDR3 is TGTGCCAGCAGTCCCAGACCGGGAGCCCACGAGCAGTACGTC.

The V and J genes are TRBV29-1 and TRBJ1-5; D ambiguous. Looked up from germline, CDR1 is SQVTM and CDR2 is ANQGSEA. This CDR3 is 14 amino acids long. V lost 6 bases, J lost 0 bases, and 12 bases lay in between. The CDR3, as DNA: TGCAGCGTCTTGACACAAGATAGCAATCAGCCCCAGCATTTT. Amino acid sequence: CSVLTQDSNQPQHF.

V usage is TRBV14 and J usage is TRBJ1-6; no clear D gene. The germline V and J ends were trimmed by 0 bases and 9 bases, with 15 bases remaining between them. CDR3 length: 16 amino acids. CDR1 and CDR2 from the germline V gene are SGHDN and FVKESK. CDR3 coding DNA: TGTGCCAGCAGCCAAGAAGGGCGAGGAGCCCGTTCACCCCTCCACTTT. This gives the protein CASSQEGRGARSPLHF.

The CDR3 region is CASSSHDSNQPQHF. The DNA of the CDR3 is TGTGCCAGCAGTTCCCACGATAGCAATCAGCCCCAGCATTTT. V and J are TRBV6-5 and TRBJ1-5; D gene uncertain. The ends were cut back, 4 bases at V and 0 bases at J, with 7 bases in the middle. Per germline, CDR1 MNHEY and CDR2 SVGAGI. CDR3 length: 14 residues.